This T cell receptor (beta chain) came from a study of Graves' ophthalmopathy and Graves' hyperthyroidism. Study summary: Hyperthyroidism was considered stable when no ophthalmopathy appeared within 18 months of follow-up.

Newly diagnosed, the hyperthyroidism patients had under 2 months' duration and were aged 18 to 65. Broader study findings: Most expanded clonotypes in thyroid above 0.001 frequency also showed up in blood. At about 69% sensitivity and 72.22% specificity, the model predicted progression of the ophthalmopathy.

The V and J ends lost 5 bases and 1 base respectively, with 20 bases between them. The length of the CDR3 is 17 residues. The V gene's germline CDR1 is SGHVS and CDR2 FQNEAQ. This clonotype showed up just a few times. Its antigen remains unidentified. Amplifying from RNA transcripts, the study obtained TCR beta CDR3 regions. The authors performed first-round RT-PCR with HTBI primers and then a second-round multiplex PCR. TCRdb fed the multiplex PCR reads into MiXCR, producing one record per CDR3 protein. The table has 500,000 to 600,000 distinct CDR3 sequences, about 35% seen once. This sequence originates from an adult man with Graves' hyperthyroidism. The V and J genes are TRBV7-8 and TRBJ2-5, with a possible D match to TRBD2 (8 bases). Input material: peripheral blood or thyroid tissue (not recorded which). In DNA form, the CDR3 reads TGTGCCAGCAGCCCCCAGGGGGGTGCGGGGGGCCAAGAGACCCAGTACTTC. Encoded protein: CASSPQGGAGGQETQYF.